These 9 T cell receptor beta chains share one sample of origin, sequenced in a study of Ad26.COV2.S vaccination and SARS-CoV-2 variants. Sequenced by immunoSEQ multiplex PCR; TCRdb stores in-frame clones only, minus some. The sample lists about 350,000 clones, approximately 90% occurring once. Material: peripheral blood, obtained after recovery from COVID-19. The origin of the receptors is a human donor who had recovered from COVID-19.

The chain uses TRBV29-1 and TRBJ2-7; perhaps TRBD2 as D (5 bases). The V gene lost 6 bases and the J gene lost 3 bases, with 9 bases spanning the gap. The germline V gene encodes CDR1 SQVTM and CDR2 ANQGSEA. This CDR3 spans 11 amino acids. Here the CDR3 reads CSVGLSYEQYF. CDR3 coding DNA: TGCAGCGTCGGACTGAGCTACGAGCAGTACTTC.

This chain links TRBV20-1 with TRBJ2-7; D uncertain. Germline loops: CDR1 DFQATT, CDR2 SNEGSKA (reference sequence). Between the trimmed V and J ends, which lost 3 bases and 2 bases, there was a span of 11 bases. The CDR3 length is 13 residues. In nucleotides, the CDR3 is TGCAGTGCTAGTTACGCCAGAACCTACGAGCAGTACTTC. This sequence encodes CSASYARTYEQYF.

This chain's CDR3 is CASTPIPGEGSRQYF. CDR3 nucleotide sequence: TGTGCCAGCACCCCAATCCCGGGGGAGGGTAGCCGGCAGTACTTC. The gene calls are TRBV11-2 and TRBJ2-7; 7 bases fit TRBD2. Per the germline V gene, CDR1 is SGHAT and CDR2 is FQNNGV. The CDR3 is made up of 15 amino acids. Trimming removed 7 bases from V and 9 bases from J; junction bases left unmatched: 18.

The chain is built from TRBV6-2 or TRBV6-3 and TRBJ1-5, with no clear D. Germline-derived CDR1 and CDR2 are MNHEY and SVGEGT. The V end was cut by 0 bases, the J end by 8 bases, with 11 bases between. The CDR3 has 14 amino acids. As DNA, the CDR3 is TGTGCCAGCAGTTACTCTCCGGTGCGGGAGCCCCAGCATTTT. Translation gives CASSYSPVREPQHF.

This clone is a singleton in its sample. The genes are TRBV6-1 and TRBJ1-2; possible D gene TRBD1, 5 bases. The CDR3 contains 17 residues. The V gene lost 4 bases and the J gene lost 7 bases, with 25 bases spanning the gap. Per the germline V gene, CDR1 is MNHNS and CDR2 is SASEGT. In DNA, the CDR3 is TGTGCCAGCAGTGTCGAAATAGGGGCCCTCGGAGGGAGTGGCTACACCTTC. This translates into CASSVEIGALGGSGYTF.

The chain links TRBV7-9 to TRBJ1-5; D not certain. The CDR3 loop spans 15 amino acids. Trimming stripped 2 bases from V and 3 bases from J, with 11 bases between. Germline V CDR1 and CDR2: SEHNR, FQNEAQ (reference sequence). The CDR3 region has the DNA TGTGCCAGCAGCTTAAGTGCGGACCTCAATCAGCCCCAGCATTTT. Its translation is CASSLSADLNQPQHF.

This chain uses TRBV2 with TRBJ1-3; D is unresolved. The V gene's germline CDR1 is SNHLY and CDR2 FYNNEI. Trimming stripped 2 bases from V and 0 bases from J, with 11 bases between. The CDR3 totals 16 residues. The CDR3 region has the DNA TGTGCCAGCAGTGAACTCTTAGGCATCTCTGGAAACACCATATATTTT. Translating gives CASSELLGISGNTIYF.

This chain joins TRBV25-1 and TRBJ1-1; D may be TRBD1 (5 bases). The CDR3 has 14 amino acids. The V end lost 6 bases, the J end lost 7 bases, and 18 bases lay between the germline ends. From germline, CDR1 is MGHDK and CDR2 SYGVNS. The CDR3 nucleotides read TGTGCCAGCAGGAGGAGGGGAGGGAGAGATGAAGCTTTCTTT. Amino acids: CASRRRGGRDEAFF.

The chain joins TRBV7-9 to TRBJ2-1; tentatively, D is TRBD1 (5 bases). There are 15 residues in the CDR3. CDR1 SEHNR and CDR2 FQNEAQ come from the germline V gene (reference sequence). V was pared by 5 bases and J by 3 bases, with 14 bases between. The CDR3 protein is CASSPPEDSYNEQFF. In nucleotides, the CDR3 is TGTGCCAGCAGCCCTCCCGAAGACAGCTACAATGAGCAGTTCTTC.